Listed below are T cell receptor beta chains from one sample, sequenced in a study of early T cells in non-severe SARS-CoV-2 infection. MiXCR, run by TCRdb on the 5' RACE reads, gives a single entry per CDR3 protein. The sample includes about 52,000 distinct CDR3 sequences, approximately 8% of them seen just once. Sequencing was done on a sample of whole blood. These receptors were collected from an adult who was a healthcare worker with PCR-confirmed SARS-CoV-2 infection or an uninfected control (not recorded which). The CDR3 runs from the conserved cysteine through the conserved F or W. The D gene is left open where the match is weak. Size tells how often a clone was seen (once, few, many) or the class of an expanded clone, and some rows leave it out.

abundance: NA; v_gene: TRBV11-2; j_gene: TRBJ2-5; d_gene: NA; len: 13; CDR3aa: CASSPSLQETQYF; CDR3nt: TGTGCCAGCAGCCCCTCGCTCCAAGAGACCCAGTACTTC
abundance: NA; v_gene: TRBV7-2; j_gene: TRBJ2-3; d_gene: NA; len: 16; CDR3aa: CASSLARQGRTDTQYF; CDR3nt: TGTGCCAGCAGCTTAGCGAGGCAGGGAAGGACAGATACGCAGTATTTT
abundance: NA; v_gene: TRBV12-3/TRBV12-4; j_gene: TRBJ2-7; d_gene: TRBD2; len: 15; CDR3aa: CASRSTSGATYEQYF; CDR3nt: TGTGCCAGCAGATCAACTAGCGGAGCGACCTACGAGCAGTACTTC
abundance: many; v_gene: TRBV7-2; j_gene: TRBJ1-1; d_gene: TRBD1; len: 16; CDR3aa: CASSPRTGQVGTEAFF; CDR3nt: TGTGCCAGCAGCCCCCGTACGGGACAGGTCGGCACTGAAGCTTTCTTT
abundance: few; v_gene: TRBV29-1; j_gene: TRBJ2-4; d_gene: NA; len: 15; CDR3aa: CSVESGARAKNIQYF; CDR3nt: TGCAGCGTTGAATCGGGGGCGAGGGCCAAAAACATTCAGTACTTC
abundance: many; v_gene: TRBV3-1; j_gene: TRBJ2-7; d_gene: NA; len: 13; CDR3aa: CASSQDEVLEQYF; CDR3nt: TGTGCCAGCAGCCAAGATGAGGTGCTCGAGCAGTACTTC
abundance: many; v_gene: TRBV11-2; j_gene: TRBJ1-4; d_gene: NA; len: 15; CDR3aa: CASSARQATNEKLFF; CDR3nt: TGTGCCAGCAGCGCCCGACAGGCTACTAATGAAAAACTGTTTTTT
abundance: few; v_gene: TRBV1; j_gene: TRBJ2-7; d_gene: NA; len: 15; CDR3aa: CTSSPIGRGPLEQYF; CDR3nt: TGCACCAGCAGCCCAATCGGGCGAGGACCTCTGGAGCAGTACTTC
abundance: NA; v_gene: TRBV30; j_gene: TRBJ2-1; d_gene: NA; len: 13; CDR3aa: CAWSVGPLNEQFF; CDR3nt: TGTGCCTGGAGTGTAGGACCTTTAAATGAGCAGTTCTTC
abundance: few; v_gene: TRBV20-1; j_gene: TRBJ1-4; d_gene: NA; len: 15; CDR3aa: CSAPDRPATNEKLFF; CDR3nt: TGCAGTGCTCCCGACAGACCTGCAACTAATGAAAAACTGTTTTTT
abundance: NA; v_gene: TRBV15; j_gene: TRBJ2-6; d_gene: NA; len: 13; CDR3aa: CATIRPGANVLTF; CDR3nt: TGTGCCACCATCCGACCTGGGGCCAACGTCCTGACTTTC
abundance: many; v_gene: TRBV7-6; j_gene: TRBJ2-5; d_gene: TRBD2; len: 16; CDR3aa: CASSQSPAGLQETQYF; CDR3nt: TGTGCCAGCAGCCAGAGTCCCGCGGGACTACAAGAGACCCAGTACTTC
abundance: NA; v_gene: TRBV6-4; j_gene: TRBJ2-3; d_gene: NA; len: 16; CDR3aa: CASSDRGTWDIDTQYF; CDR3nt: TGTGCCAGCAGTGATCGCGGGACCTGGGATATAGATACGCAGTATTTT
abundance: many; v_gene: TRBV5-1; j_gene: TRBJ2-6; d_gene: TRBD1; len: 18; CDR3aa: CASSLGGQGAPGANVLTF; CDR3nt: TGCGCCAGCAGCTTGGGAGGGCAGGGGGCGCCCGGGGCCAACGTCCTGACTTTC
abundance: NA; v_gene: TRBV28; j_gene: TRBJ1-2; d_gene: NA; len: 14; CDR3aa: CASSLVRRLGGYTF; CDR3nt: TGTGCCAGCAGTTTAGTGCGCAGGTTGGGTGGCTACACCTTC
abundance: NA; v_gene: TRBV5-4; j_gene: TRBJ1-1; d_gene: NA; len: 14; CDR3aa: CASTPTGTNTEAFF; CDR3nt: TGTGCCAGCACCCCGACAGGCACGAACACTGAAGCTTTCTTT
abundance: many; v_gene: TRBV7-3; j_gene: TRBJ1-1; d_gene: NA; len: 15; CDR3aa: CASSLTGAANTEAFF; CDR3nt: TGTGCCAGCAGCTTAACGGGGGCGGCCAACACTGAAGCTTTCTTT
abundance: NA; v_gene: TRBV11-2; j_gene: TRBJ1-6; d_gene: NA; len: 14; CDR3aa: CASSLATGPSPLHF; CDR3nt: TGTGCCAGCAGCTTAGCGACGGGGCCCTCACCCCTCCACTTT
abundance: many; v_gene: TRBV7-3; j_gene: TRBJ2-5; d_gene: NA; len: 15; CDR3aa: CASSPTGTDQETQYF; CDR3nt: TGTGCCAGCAGCCCGACCGGGACGGACCAAGAGACCCAGTACTTC
abundance: NA; v_gene: TRBV7-2; j_gene: TRBJ2-7; d_gene: NA; len: 14; CDR3aa: CASSFQRAPNEQYF; CDR3nt: TGTGCCAGCAGCTTTCAGAGGGCGCCCAACGAGCAGTACTTC
abundance: many; v_gene: TRBV7-9; j_gene: TRBJ2-3; d_gene: NA; len: 12; CDR3aa: CASSSSGDTQYF; CDR3nt: TGTGCCAGCAGCTCCTCGGGAGATACGCAGTATTTT
abundance: many; v_gene: TRBV7-2; j_gene: TRBJ1-4; d_gene: NA; len: 13; CDR3aa: CASSFYVNEKLFF; CDR3nt: TGTGCCAGCAGCTTTTACGTTAATGAAAAACTGTTTTTT
abundance: few; v_gene: TRBV5-6; j_gene: TRBJ2-1; d_gene: TRBD1; len: 13; CDR3aa: CAFRDRVYNEQFF; CDR3nt: TGTGCCTTCCGGGACAGAGTTTACAATGAGCAGTTCTTC
abundance: many; v_gene: TRBV25-1; j_gene: TRBJ1-5; d_gene: NA; len: 14; CDR3aa: CASSEGQSYQPQHF; CDR3nt: TGTGCCAGCAGTGAAGGGCAGTCTTATCAGCCCCAGCATTTT
abundance: many; v_gene: TRBV27; j_gene: TRBJ1-5; d_gene: NA; len: 15; CDR3aa: CASSPIGQSNQPQHF; CDR3nt: TGTGCCAGCAGTCCGATAGGACAGAGCAATCAGCCCCAGCATTTT
abundance: many; v_gene: TRBV12-3/TRBV12-4; j_gene: TRBJ2-1; d_gene: TRBD2; len: 15; CDR3aa: CASTKSTSVNNEQFF; CDR3nt: TGTGCCAGCACCAAGAGTACTAGCGTTAACAATGAGCAGTTCTTC
abundance: medium-sized; v_gene: TRBV18; j_gene: TRBJ2-7; d_gene: NA; len: 14; CDR3aa: CASSPKGNSYEQYF; CDR3nt: TGTGCCAGCTCACCCAAAGGCAACTCCTACGAGCAGTACTTC
abundance: many; v_gene: TRBV7-8; j_gene: TRBJ2-3; d_gene: TRBD2; len: 16; CDR3aa: CASSPRLAGVTDTQYF; CDR3nt: TGTGCCAGCAGCCCCCGACTAGCGGGGGTCACAGATACGCAGTATTTT
abundance: NA; v_gene: TRBV7-6; j_gene: TRBJ2-7; d_gene: TRBD2; len: 14; CDR3aa: CASSLGLAGYEQYF; CDR3nt: TGTGCCAGCAGCTTAGGACTAGCGGGCTACGAGCAGTACTTC
abundance: NA; v_gene: TRBV25-1; j_gene: TRBJ1-6; d_gene: NA; len: 12; CDR3aa: CASSSGHSPLHF; CDR3nt: TGTGCCAGCAGCTCGGGACATTCACCCCTCCACTTT
abundance: many; v_gene: TRBV7-3; j_gene: TRBJ2-2; d_gene: NA; len: 13; CDR3aa: CASSPTGAGELFF; CDR3nt: TGTGCCAGCAGCCCGACAGGTGCCGGGGAGCTGTTTTTT
abundance: few; v_gene: TRBV28; j_gene: TRBJ2-7; d_gene: TRBD1; len: 15; CDR3aa: CASSFRGLKSYEQYF; CDR3nt: TGTGCCAGCAGCTTCAGGGGGCTAAAATCCTACGAGCAGTACTTC
abundance: many; v_gene: TRBV12-3/TRBV12-4; j_gene: TRBJ2-1; d_gene: NA; len: 16; CDR3aa: CASSEGLFLSYNEQFF; CDR3nt: TGTGCCAGCAGTGAGGGACTTTTCCTCTCCTACAATGAGCAGTTCTTC
abundance: many; v_gene: TRBV7-6; j_gene: TRBJ2-1; d_gene: TRBD2; len: 14; CDR3aa: CASSLTSGVDEQFF; CDR3nt: TGTGCCAGCAGCTTAACTAGCGGGGTCGATGAGCAGTTCTTC
abundance: NA; v_gene: TRBV7-9; j_gene: TRBJ2-1; d_gene: NA; len: 15; CDR3aa: CASSLAQPGYNEQFF; CDR3nt: TGTGCCAGCAGCTTAGCTCAGCCGGGGTACAATGAGCAGTTCTTC
abundance: NA; v_gene: TRBV11-1; j_gene: TRBJ2-1; d_gene: TRBD2; len: 14; CDR3aa: CASSLREGLREQFF; CDR3nt: TGTGCCAGCAGCTTAAGGGAGGGCCTTAGGGAGCAGTTCTTC
abundance: many; v_gene: TRBV7-8; j_gene: TRBJ1-3; d_gene: NA; len: 15; CDR3aa: CASSLSGPAENTIYF; CDR3nt: TGTGCCAGCAGCTTATCTGGGCCGGCTGAAAACACCATATATTTT
abundance: few; v_gene: TRBV2; j_gene: TRBJ1-4; d_gene: NA; len: 13; CDR3aa: CAKGSGGREKLFF; CDR3nt: TGTGCCAAGGGCAGCGGGGGCCGGGAAAAACTGTTTTTT
abundance: many; v_gene: TRBV7-9; j_gene: TRBJ2-7; d_gene: NA; len: 15; CDR3aa: CASSLGKGVSYEQYF; CDR3nt: TGTGCCAGCAGCTTAGGAAAGGGGGTTTCCTACGAGCAGTACTTC